This TCR beta chain was observed in a study of blood T cell repertoires in COVID-19. Study in general: The United States, Italy and Spain provided the acute and convalescent COVID-19 samples. PBMCs, B-cell-depleted T cells, or T cells were the source of the cDNA or gDNA that made up the material.

Trimming removed 6 bases from V and 0 bases from J; junction bases left unmatched: 8. Germline V gives CDR1 SGHNT, CDR2 YYREEE (reference sequence). The CDR3 totals 17 residues. As processed by the authors: For nucleated cells, counts were estimated from reference gene primer amplification. Some clones are missing from TCRdb's copy, which holds only in-frame ones; the method was immunoSEQ multiplex PCR. V and J calls and clone size follow that table, whereas D and trimming were derived from the DNA. The repertoire includes tens of thousands of clones, approximately 87% of them detected once, and 10% to 15% sits in the top ten.

The sample was peripheral blood. The rearrangement links TRBV5-4 to TRBJ2-3; 12 nucleotides line up with TRBD2. The TCR originated in a human donor in a cohort sampled during active COVID-19. The DNA of the CDR3 is TGTGCCAGCAAACTAGCGGGGGGACCTCTAAGCACAGATACGCAGTATTTT. Its translation: CASKLAGGPLSTDTQYF.